The 26 T cell receptor beta chains below all came from one sample that was sequenced in a study of CD4 T cells in relation to SARS-CoV-2 and coronaviruses (dated by TCRdb to the early 2020s). CD4+ T cells from unexposed donors were collected before the COVID-19 pandemic (2011-2018). After 10 to 11 days of culture, CD4+ T cells were isolated with the EasySep CD4+ T cell isolation kit. The antigens these receptors bind are not known. The library came from the immunoSEQ multiplex PCR assay. What TCRdb holds here is the immuneACCESS table cut down to in-frame rearrangements. Part of the clones is not present; checked against another copy, under half of the missing clones reflect an unresolved V gene, and the others are unexplained. The sample yields 16,000 or so clones; 70% to 80% were counted once. About a tenth of the sample lies in the top ten. The sequencing sample was made of CD4+ T cells from PBMCs, cultured in vitro. These receptor sequences come from a human donor in good health.

The chain joins TRBV6-4 to TRBJ2-3; 9 bases match TRBD2. V lost 6 bases, J lost 6 bases, and 7 bases stayed unmatched. Germline V gene data show CDR1 as MRHNA and CDR2 as SNTAGT. The CDR3 length is 14 residues. The CDR3 coding sequence is TGTGCCAGCAGCCGTAGCGGGAGTTCTGATACGCAGTATTTT. The encoded protein is CASSRSGSSDTQYF.

V is TRBV10-1 and J is TRBJ2-1, with D perhaps assigned TRBD1 or TRBD2 (6 bases each). V was shortened by 6 bases and J by 4 bases, with 16 bases between the two germline ends. The CDR3 runs to 15 residues. Germline V gives CDR1 WNHNN, CDR2 SYGVQD (reference sequence). CDR3 protein: CASREGGEGYNEQFF. CDR3 in DNA: TGCGCCAGCAGGGAGGGGGGAGAGGGGTACAATGAGCAGTTCTTC.

This chain links TRBV10-3 with TRBJ2-3; a weak D match, TRBD2 (6 bases). V was cut by 4 bases and J by 4 bases, with 12 bases left in between. Germline V gene data show CDR1 as ENHRY and CDR2 as SYGVKD. The CDR3 totals 14 residues. The CDR3, as DNA: TGTGCCATCAGTGTAGGGACTGGGGCAGATACGCAGTATTTT. It translates to CAISVGTGADTQYF.

This chain connects TRBV3-1 (or the pseudogene TRBV3-2) to TRBJ2-1, with D unclear. The V gene's germline CDR1 is LGHDT and CDR2 YNNKEL (reference sequence). The CDR3 is 12 residues long. V lost 4 bases to trimming and J lost 4 bases, with 5 bases between them. CDR3 coding DNA: TGTGCCAGCAGCCTCCTTTACAATGAGCAGTTCTTC. It specifies CASSLLYNEQFF.

The chain combines TRBV19 with TRBJ2-1; D gene unclear. Germline V CDR1 and CDR2: LNHDA, SQIVND (reference sequence). There are 11 residues in the CDR3. V lost 4 bases to trimming and J lost 6 bases, with 4 bases between them. CDR3 coding DNA: TGTGCCAGTAGTAGCGGCAATGAGCAGTTCTTC. Translated: CASSSGNEQFF.

The V gene is TRBV7-8, the J gene TRBJ2-5; the D call may be TRBD1 or TRBD2 (6 bases each). This CDR3 has 14 residues. Per germline, CDR1 SGHVS and CDR2 FQNEAQ. V dropped 5 bases and J dropped 1 base, with 11 bases sitting between them. DNA for the CDR3: TGTGCCAGCAGCCGAGGGGGGAGCCAAGAGACCCAGTACTTC. Translation: CASSRGGSQETQYF.

The chain has TRBV6-6 and TRBJ1-1; D is possibly TRBD1 (5 bases). This CDR3 contains 14 residues. With 4 bases removed from V and 0 bases from J, the gap between germline ends came to 9 bases. The germline V gene encodes CDR1 MNHNY and CDR2 SVGAGI (reference sequence). In DNA, the CDR3 is TGTGCCAGCAGTTGGGGCAGCATGAACACTGAAGCTTTCTTT. It is translated as CASSWGSMNTEAFF.

This chain links TRBV12-5 with TRBJ2-5, with a weak D call TRBD2 (7 bases). CDR1 and CDR2 (germline): LGHNT, FRNRAP. Trimming left V 2 bases short and J 2 bases short, with 24 bases between. The CDR3 spans 19 residues. CDR3 amino acids: CASGLTPDGGRLLQETQYF. The CDR3 DNA reads as TGTGCTAGTGGTTTGACGCCCGACGGGGGGCGCTTACTTCAAGAGACCCAGTACTTC.

The chain employs TRBV30 and TRBJ1-5; no clear D. The CDR3 has 12 amino acids. Per germline, CDR1 GTSNPN and CDR2 SVGIG (reference sequence). V lost 5 bases and J lost 3, with 8 bases in between. The CDR3 protein is CAWGRLNQPQHF. DNA for the CDR3: TGTGCCTGGGGCCGCCTCAATCAGCCCCAGCATTTT.

The CDR3: CASSFSWEETQYF. CDR3 nucleotides: TGTGCCAGCAGTTTCAGTTGGGAAGAGACCCAGTACTTC. The rearrangement joins TRBV12-3 or TRBV12-4 to TRBJ2-5; D is uncertain. Trimming took 3 bases from V and 3 from J, leaving 8 bases between them. The CDR3 is 13 residues long.

The chain employs TRBV4-1 and TRBJ2-4; 7 nucleotides line up with TRBD1. The CDR3 length is 15 residues. The V segment lost 4 bases and the J segment 0 bases; nucleotides outside the gene matches: 3. CDR1 and CDR2 from the germline V gene are MGHRA and YSYEKL. CDR3: CASSLTGVAKNIQYF. The CDR3 DNA reads as TGCGCCAGCAGCCTTACAGGGGTAGCCAAAAACATTCAGTACTTC.

This clone was detected only a few times. The chain uses TRBV24-1 and TRBJ2-1; no firm D call. Germline V gene sequence: CDR1 KGHDR, CDR2 SFDVKD. With 4 bases removed from V and 6 bases from J, the gap between germline ends came to 3 bases. The CDR3 runs 11 residues. CDR3 in DNA: TGTGCCACCAGTGAGGTCAATGAGCAGTTCTTC. Protein product: CATSEVNEQFF.

V and J are TRBV18 and TRBJ2-1, with D perhaps given as TRBD1 or TRBD2 (6 bases each). V gave up 0 bases and J gave up 5 bases, with 11 bases separating them. Germline CDR1 is KGHSH and CDR2 is LQKENI. The CDR3 totals 15 residues. The CDR3 sequence is CASSPPARGDNEQFF. As DNA, the CDR3 is TGTGCCAGCTCACCACCGGCGAGGGGGGACAATGAGCAGTTCTTC.

The J gene is TRBJ2-1, the V gene TRBV4-2, with D perhaps TRBD1 or TRBD2 (5 bases each). Trimming left V 1 base short and J 5 bases short, with 12 bases between. Looked up from germline, CDR1 is LGHNA and CDR2 is YNFKEQ. This CDR3 has 15 amino acids. The CDR3 bases are TGTGCCAGCAGCCAAGCCGGGACCTACAACAATGAGCAGTTCTTC. Translation: CASSQAGTYNNEQFF.

This chain joins TRBV5-4 and TRBJ2-3; 7 nucleotides match TRBD2. This CDR3 spans 16 amino acids. J lost 0 bases, V lost 0 bases, and 4 bases had no gene match. CDR1 and CDR2 (germline): SGHNT, YYREEE (reference sequence). CDR3 DNA: TGTGCCAGCAGCTTGGCTAGCGGCCACAGCACAGATACGCAGTATTTT. Translating gives CASSLASGHSTDTQYF. Supplemented by reference TRBV5-4 and TRBJ2-3, the full variable domain reads ETGVTQSPTHLIKTRGQQVTLRCSSQSGHNTVSWYQQALGQGPQFIFQYYREEENGRGNFPPRFSGLQFPNYSSELNVNALELDDSALYLCASSLASGHSTDTQYFGPGTRLTVL.

The genes are TRBV5-4 and TRBJ1-2; D is uncertain. The CDR3 sequence is 15 residues long. V was pared by 0 bases and J by 4 bases, with 13 bases between. Per the germline V gene, CDR1 is SGHNT and CDR2 is YYREEE (reference sequence). The CDR3 sequence is CASSLATGSLYGYTF. The CDR3 region has the DNA TGTGCCAGCAGCTTGGCTACCGGCTCGCTCTATGGCTACACCTTC.

This CDR3 reads CASSDNTGELFF. The CDR3 DNA reads as TGTGCCAGCAGTGACAACACCGGGGAGCTGTTTTTT. The V and J genes are TRBV25-1 and TRBJ2-2; no clear D gene. The CDR3 is made up of 12 amino acids. V dropped 3 bases and J dropped 2 bases, with 1 base sitting between them. Germline CDR1 and CDR2: MGHDK and SYGVNS. Based on the CDR3 plus reference TRBV25-1 and TRBJ2-2, the full variable domain is EADIYQTPRYLVIGTGKKITLECSQTMGHDKMYWYQQDPGMELHLIHYSYGVNSTEKGDLSSESTVSRIRTEHFPLTLESARPSHTSQYLCASSDNTGELFFGEGSRLTVL.

This sequence joins TRBV19 and TRBJ2-2; no definite D call. Germline CDR1 is LNHDA and CDR2 is SQIVND (reference sequence). Trimming stripped 7 bases from V and 5 bases from J, with 20 bases between. This CDR3 spans 16 amino acids. The CDR3, as DNA: TGTGCCAGTACCAGACTGCTAGGGCGAGGTACCGGGGAGCTGTTTTTT. It is translated as CASTRLLGRGTGELFF.

The chain links TRBV18 to TRBJ1-2; 8 bases are shared with TRBD1. CDR1 and CDR2 (germline): KGHSH, LQKENI. V gave up 5 bases and J gave up 4 bases; unmatched junction bases: 6. The CDR3 consists of 14 residues. Here the CDR3 DNA reads TGTGCCAGCTCATCCGAGACAGGGGCCTATGGCTACACCTTC. Translation: CASSSETGAYGYTF.

The chain employs TRBV27 and TRBJ2-3; TRBD2 agrees at 13 bases. Trimming cost V 8 bases and J 2 bases; bases outside gene matches: 4. This CDR3 is 15 amino acids long. The germline gives CDR1 MNHEY, CDR2 SMNVEV (reference sequence). CDR3 in amino acids: CASGTSGDLTDTQYF. Here the CDR3 DNA reads TGTGCCAGCGGGACTAGCGGGGACCTCACAGATACGCAGTATTTT.

The chain employs TRBV7-9 and TRBJ2-5; no definite D call. This CDR3 comprises 12 residues. The V end was cut by 3 bases, the J end by 1 base, with 3 bases between. Germline V gene sequence: CDR1 SEHNR, CDR2 FQNEAQ (reference sequence). CDR3 DNA: TGTGCCAGCAGCTTTTCCCAAGAGACCCAGTACTTC. Translation gives CASSFSQETQYF.

This clone was seen more than once but under ten times. CDR3 nucleotide sequence: TGTGCCAGCAGCCGTAGCCTGGCGGATAGCAATCAGCCCCAGCATTTT. As protein: CASSRSLADSNQPQHF. V gene TRBV4-2 combines with J gene TRBJ1-5; the D is unclear. The germline V and J ends were trimmed by 4 bases and 0 bases, with 13 bases remaining between them. From germline, CDR1 is LGHNA and CDR2 YNFKEQ. This CDR3 spans 16 amino acids.

This rearrangement joins TRBV12-3 or TRBV12-4 to TRBJ1-5; possibly TRBD1 for D (6 bases). Between the trimmed V and J ends, which lost 3 bases and 12 bases, there was a span of 12 bases. There are 12 residues in the CDR3. This CDR3 reads CASSFPGQRQHF. CDR3 nucleotide sequence: TGTGCCAGCAGTTTCCCGGGACAACGCCAGCATTTT.

The J gene is TRBJ1-2, the V gene TRBV3-1 (or the pseudogene TRBV3-2); D gene uncertain. Trimming stripped 1 base from V and 0 bases from J, with 12 bases between. This CDR3 spans 16 amino acids. CDR1 is LGHDT and CDR2 is YNNKEL in the germline V gene (reference sequence). CDR3 nucleotides: TGTGCCAGCAGCCAAGGGCCCGGCAGTTCTAACTATGGCTACACCTTC. It translates to CASSQGPGSSNYGYTF.

The chain employs TRBV11-2 and TRBJ1-4, with a weak D call TRBD1 (5 bases). Germline CDR1 SGHAT, CDR2 FQNNGV. The CDR3 spans 15 residues. The V end was cut by 5 bases, the J end by 4 bases, with 14 bases between. CDR3 protein: CASSKGTDYNEKLFF. CDR3 DNA: TGTGCCAGCAGCAAAGGGACGGACTATAATGAAAAACTGTTTTTT. The full variable domain, rest sourced from reference TRBV11-2 and TRBJ1-4, is EAGVAQSPRYKIIEKRQSVAFWCNPISGHATLYWYQQILGQGPKLLIQFQNNGVVDDSQLPKDRFSAERLKGVDSTLKIQPAKLEDSAVYLCASSKGTDYNEKLFFGSGTQLSVL.

This clone was detected only a few times. This chain connects TRBV7-8 to TRBJ1-1; D gene unclear. V lost 5 bases and J 0 bases, leaving 7 bases between the germline ends. From germline, CDR1 is SGHVS and CDR2 FQNEAQ. The CDR3 contains 13 residues. CDR3 bases: TGTGCCAGCAGCAAAACACTGAACACTGAAGCTTTCTTT. Its protein is CASSKTLNTEAFF.